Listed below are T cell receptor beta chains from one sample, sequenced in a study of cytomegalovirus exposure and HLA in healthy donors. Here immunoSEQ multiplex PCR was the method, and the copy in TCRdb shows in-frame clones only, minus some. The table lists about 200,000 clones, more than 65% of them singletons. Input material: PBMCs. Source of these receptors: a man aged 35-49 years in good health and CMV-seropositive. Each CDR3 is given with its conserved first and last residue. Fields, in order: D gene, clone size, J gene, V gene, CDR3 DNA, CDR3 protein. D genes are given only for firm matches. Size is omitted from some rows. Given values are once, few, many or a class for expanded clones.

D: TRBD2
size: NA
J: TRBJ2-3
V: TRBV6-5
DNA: TGTGCTGGTGGACTAGCGGGTCTGCCAGATACGCAGTATTTT
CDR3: CAGGLAGLPDTQYF

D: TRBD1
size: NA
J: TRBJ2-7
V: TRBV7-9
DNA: TGTGCCAGCAGCTTAGCTGGGGGTGGCAGGGGGACGAGCGAGCAGTACTTC
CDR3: CASSLAGGGRGTSEQYF

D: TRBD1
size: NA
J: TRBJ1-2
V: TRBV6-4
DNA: TGTGCCAGCAGTCCGACAGGGGCAGGTGGCTACACCTTC
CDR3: CASSPTGAGGYTF

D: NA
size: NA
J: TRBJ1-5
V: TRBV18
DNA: TGTGCCAGCTCCCCTGGACAGACTTATAGCAATCAGCCCCAGCATTTT
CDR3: CASSPGQTYSNQPQHF

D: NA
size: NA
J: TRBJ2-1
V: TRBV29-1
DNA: TGCAGCGTTGTAGAGACATCGACTAGTGAAGGCGAGCAGTTCTTC
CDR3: CSVVETSTSEGEQFF

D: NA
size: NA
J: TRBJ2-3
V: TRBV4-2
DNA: TGTGCCAGCAGCCAAGAAAGGGACACATTCTGGGATACGCAGTATTTT
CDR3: CASSQERDTFWDTQYF

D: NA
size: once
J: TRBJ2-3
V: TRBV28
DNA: TGTGCCAGCTTAGCGGCGGGTTCGCAGTATTTT
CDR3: CASLAAGSQYF

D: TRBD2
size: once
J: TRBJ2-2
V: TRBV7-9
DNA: TGTTCCAGCAGGATAGCGGGTGCGAACACCGGGGAGCTGTTTTTT
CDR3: CSSRIAGANTGELFF

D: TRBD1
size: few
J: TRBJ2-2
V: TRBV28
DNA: TGTGCCAGTCTTGACAGGGGTAACACCGGGGAGCTGTTTTTT
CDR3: CASLDRGNTGELFF

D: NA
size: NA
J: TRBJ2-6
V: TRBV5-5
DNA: TGTGCCAGCAGCCTGGGGGGAGATGGGGCCAACGTCCTGACTTTC
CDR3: CASSLGGDGANVLTF

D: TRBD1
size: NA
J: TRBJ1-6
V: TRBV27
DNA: TGTGCCTCCTTAGGACAGGGAGGAGGAAATTCACCCCTCCACTTT
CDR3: CASLGQGGGNSPLHF

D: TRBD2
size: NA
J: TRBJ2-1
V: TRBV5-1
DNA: TGCGCCAGCAGCTTGGTCGCGGGAGGGAGCAATGAGCAGTTCTTC
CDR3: CASSLVAGGSNEQFF

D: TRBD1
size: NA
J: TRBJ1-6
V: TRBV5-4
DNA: TGTGCCAGCAGCCAGGCAAAGGGACAGATAAATTCACCCCTCCACTTT
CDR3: CASSQAKGQINSPLHF

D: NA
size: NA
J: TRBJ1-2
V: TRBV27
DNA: TGTGCCAGCAGTTGGCAGCGGGGGGACTATGGCTACACCTTC
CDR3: CASSWQRGDYGYTF

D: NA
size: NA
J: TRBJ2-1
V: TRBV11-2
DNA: TGTGCCAGCAGCTGGGGAGGGGGGGGCAGGTACAATGAGCAGTTCTTC
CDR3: CASSWGGGGRYNEQFF

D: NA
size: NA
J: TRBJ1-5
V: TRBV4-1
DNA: TGCGCCAGCAGCCGCCCCGGCCGGGAGCCCCAGCATTTT
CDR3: CASSRPGREPQHF

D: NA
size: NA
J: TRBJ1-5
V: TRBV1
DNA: TGCACCAGCAGCCAAGTTCTCGGGAGGCCCCAGCATTTT
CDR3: CTSSQVLGRPQHF